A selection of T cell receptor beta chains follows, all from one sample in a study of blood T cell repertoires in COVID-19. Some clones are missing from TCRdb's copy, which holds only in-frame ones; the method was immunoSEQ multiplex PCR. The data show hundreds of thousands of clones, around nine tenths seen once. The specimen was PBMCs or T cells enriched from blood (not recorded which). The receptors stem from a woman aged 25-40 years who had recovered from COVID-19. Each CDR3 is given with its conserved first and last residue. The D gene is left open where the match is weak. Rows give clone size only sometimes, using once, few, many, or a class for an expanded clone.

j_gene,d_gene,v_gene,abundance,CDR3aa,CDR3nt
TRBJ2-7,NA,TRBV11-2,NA,CASMASAGEQYF,TGTGCCAGCATGGCTAGCGCCGGCGAGCAGTACTTC
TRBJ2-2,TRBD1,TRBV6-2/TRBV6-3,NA,CASSHRGNTGELFF,TGTGCCAGCAGCCACAGGGGGAACACCGGGGAGCTGTTTTTT
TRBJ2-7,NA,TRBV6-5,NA,CATHRSGLVEQYF,TGTGCCACCCACCGGTCGGGATTGGTCGAGCAGTACTTC
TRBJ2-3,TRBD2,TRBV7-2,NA,CASSLVAGGDTQYF,TGTGCCAGCAGCTTAGTAGCGGGAGGAGATACGCAGTATTTT
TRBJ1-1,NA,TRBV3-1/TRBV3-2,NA,CASSQGPNTEAFF,TGTGCCAGCAGCCAAGGGCCGAACACTGAAGCTTTCTTT
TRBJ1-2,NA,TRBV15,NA,CATSRDSTGLYGYTF,TGTGCCACCAGCAGAGATTCCACAGGCCTCTATGGCTACACCTTC
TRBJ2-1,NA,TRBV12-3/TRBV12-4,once,CASSLLNEQFF,TGTGCCAGCAGTCTCCTCAATGAGCAGTTCTTC
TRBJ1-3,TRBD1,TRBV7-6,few,CASSFTGTAGNTIYF,TGTGCCAGCAGCTTTACCGGGACAGCTGGAAACACCATATATTTT
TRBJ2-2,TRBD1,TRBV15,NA,CATSRDLDRGSGELFF,TGTGCCACCAGCAGAGATCTGGACAGGGGGTCCGGGGAGCTGTTTTTT
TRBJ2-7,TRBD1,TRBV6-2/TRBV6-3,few,CASSWDRGYEQYF,TGTGCCAGCAGTTGGGACAGGGGTTACGAGCAGTACTTC
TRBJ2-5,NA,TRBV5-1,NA,CASSPGRGMETQYF,TGCGCCAGCAGCCCCGGCCGGGGGATGGAGACCCAGTACTTC
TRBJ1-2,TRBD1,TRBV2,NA,CASSTGGEGYTF,TGTGCCAGCAGTACAGGGGGTGAGGGCTACACCTTC
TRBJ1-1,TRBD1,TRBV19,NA,CASSSRGQSTEAFF,TGTGCCAGTAGTTCTAGGGGACAGTCCACTGAAGCTTTCTTT
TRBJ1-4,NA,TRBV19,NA,CASISNQGDLFF,TGTGCCAGTATTTCCAATCAGGGCGACCTGTTTTTT
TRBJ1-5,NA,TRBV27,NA,CASSHRGNQPQHF,TGTGCCAGCAGCCACAGAGGCAATCAGCCCCAGCATTTT
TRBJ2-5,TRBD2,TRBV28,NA,CASSHSGSLEETQYF,TGTGCCAGCAGTCATAGCGGGAGCTTGGAAGAGACCCAGTACTTC
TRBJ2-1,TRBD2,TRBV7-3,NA,CASSLDGGSGGQFF,TGTGCCAGCAGCTTAGATGGCGGGAGTGGTGGGCAGTTCTTC
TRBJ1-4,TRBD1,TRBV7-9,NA,CASSRTGGEKLFF,TGTGCCAGCAGCCGGACAGGCGGGGAAAAACTGTTTTTT
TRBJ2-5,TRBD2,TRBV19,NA,CASSISGGRETQYF,TGTGCCAGTAGTATCTCGGGGGGGAGGGAGACCCAGTACTTC
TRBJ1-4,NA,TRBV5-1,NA,CASSFGSTGDRNEKLFF,TGCGCCAGCAGCTTTGGGTCTACGGGAGACCGAAATGAAAAACTGTTTTTT
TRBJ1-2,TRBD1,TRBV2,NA,CASWLTRDRISNYGYTF,TGTGCCAGCTGGCTCACCCGGGACAGGATCTCTAACTATGGCTACACCTTC
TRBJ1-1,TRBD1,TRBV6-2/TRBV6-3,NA,CASSSGQGVYGTEAFF,TGTGCCAGCAGTTCGGGACAGGGGGTTTATGGCACTGAAGCTTTCTTT
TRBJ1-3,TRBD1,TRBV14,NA,CASSGDRGSGNTIYF,TGTGCCAGCAGCGGGGACAGGGGGTCTGGAAACACCATATATTTT
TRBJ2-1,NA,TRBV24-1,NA,CATSGASSYNEQFF,TGTGCCACCAGTGGGGCGAGCTCCTACAATGAGCAGTTCTTC
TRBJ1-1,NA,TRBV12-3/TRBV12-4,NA,CASSQGPEAFF,TGTGCCAGCAGTCAGGGCCCTGAAGCTTTCTTT
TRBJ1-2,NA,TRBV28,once,CASSPVDRDYYGYTF,TGTGCCAGCAGTCCCGTAGACAGAGACTACTATGGCTACACCTTC
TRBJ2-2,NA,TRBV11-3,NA,CASSLVAGPAGELFF,TGTGCCAGCAGCTTAGTTGCGGGCCCGGCCGGGGAGCTGTTTTTT
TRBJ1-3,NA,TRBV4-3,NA,CASSQGSLRSGNTIYF,TGCGCCAGCAGCCAAGGCAGTCTTCGATCTGGAAACACCATATATTTT
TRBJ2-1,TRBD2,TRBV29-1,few,CSASPREGWDNEQFF,TGCAGCGCCAGCCCTCGGGAGGGATGGGACAATGAGCAGTTCTTC
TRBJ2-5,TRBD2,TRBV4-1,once,CASRASGQETQYF,TGCGCCAGCAGGGCTAGCGGTCAAGAGACCCAGTACTTC
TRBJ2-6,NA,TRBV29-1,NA,CSVVGDHGGSGANVLTF,TGCAGCGTTGTCGGAGACCACGGAGGATCCGGGGCCAACGTCCTGACTTTC
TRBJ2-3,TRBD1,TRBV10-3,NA,CATRPGTGSVADTQYF,TGTGCCACCCGTCCCGGGACAGGGTCGGTGGCAGATACGCAGTATTTT
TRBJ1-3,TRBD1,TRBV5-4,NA,CASSRDRVSDTIYF,TGTGCCAGCAGCCGGGACAGGGTTTCGGACACCATATATTTT
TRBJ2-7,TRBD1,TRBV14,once,CASSSGGYEQYF,TGTGCCAGCAGCTCAGGGGGCTACGAGCAGTACTTC
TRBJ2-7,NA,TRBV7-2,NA,CASSLVFATDEQYF,TGTGCCAGCAGCTTAGTTTTTGCGACAGACGAGCAGTACTTC
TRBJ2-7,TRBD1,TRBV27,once,CASSLSTQGAHEQYF,TGTGCCAGCAGTTTATCGACGCAGGGGGCGCACGAGCAGTACTTC
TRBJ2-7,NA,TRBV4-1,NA,CASSQAHWHEQYF,TGCGCCAGCAGCCAAGCCCATTGGCACGAGCAGTACTTC
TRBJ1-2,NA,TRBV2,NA,CASSETPEGGGYTF,TGTGCCAGCAGTGAAACCCCCGAGGGTGGTGGCTACACCTTC
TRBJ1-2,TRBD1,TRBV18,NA,CASSPGQGAESYGYTF,TGTGCCAGCTCACCCGGACAGGGGGCTGAGAGCTATGGCTACACCTTC
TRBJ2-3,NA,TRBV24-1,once,CATSGTTDTQYF,TGTGCCACCAGTGGGACTACCGATACGCAGTATTTT
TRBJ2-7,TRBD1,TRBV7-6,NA,CASSSGTGGAGPYEQYF,TGTGCCAGCAGCTCCGGGACAGGGGGCGCGGGGCCCTACGAGCAGTACTTC
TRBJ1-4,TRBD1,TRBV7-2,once,CASSSGDRDREKLFF,TGTGCCAGCAGCTCCGGTGACAGGGATCGCGAAAAACTGTTTTTT
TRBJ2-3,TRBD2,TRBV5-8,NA,CASSRLAGILTDTQYF,TGTGCCAGCAGCCGGCTAGCGGGAATTCTCACAGATACGCAGTATTTT
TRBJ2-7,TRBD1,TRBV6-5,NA,CASSFGQGIDEQYF,TGTGCCAGCAGTTTCGGACAGGGGATTGACGAGCAGTACTTC
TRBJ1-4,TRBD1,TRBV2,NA,CASRDRGTNEKLFF,TGTGCCAGCAGGGACAGGGGGACTAATGAAAAACTGTTTTTT
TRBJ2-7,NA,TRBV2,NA,CASSVTRDPFNEQYF,TGTGCCAGCAGTGTCACGCGGGACCCTTTTAACGAGCAGTACTTC
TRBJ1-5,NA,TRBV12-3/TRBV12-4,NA,CASSKGEQPQHF,TGTGCCAGCAGTAAGGGGGAACAGCCCCAGCATTTT
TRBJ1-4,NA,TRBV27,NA,CASSLLGPNEKLFF,TGTGCCAGCAGTTTACTAGGCCCCAATGAAAAACTGTTTTTT
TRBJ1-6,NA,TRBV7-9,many,CASSLESSYNSPLHF,TGTGCCAGCAGCTTAGAGAGCTCCTATAATTCACCCCTCCACTTT
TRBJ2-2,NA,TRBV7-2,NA,CASSFYGELFF,TGTGCCAGCAGCTTTTATGGGGAGCTGTTTTTT
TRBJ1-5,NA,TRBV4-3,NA,CASSQNPPRGLGNQPQHF,TGCGCCAGCAGCCAGAACCCCCCCAGGGGCTTGGGCAATCAGCCCCAGCATTTT
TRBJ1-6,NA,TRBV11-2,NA,CASANPRDSSPLHF,TGTGCCAGTGCAAACCCACGGGATTCTTCACCCCTCCACTTT
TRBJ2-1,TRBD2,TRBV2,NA,CASSVGGTSGRNEQFF,TGTGCCAGCAGTGTAGGGGGGACTAGCGGGAGGAATGAGCAGTTCTTC
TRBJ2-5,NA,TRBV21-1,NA,CASSHVNGRCQTQYF,TGTGCCAGCAGCCACGTGAACGGGAGATGCCAGACCCAGTACTTC
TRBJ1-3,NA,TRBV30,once,CAWSVSYQGGSGNTIYF,TGTGCCTGGAGTGTATCGTATCAGGGAGGCTCTGGAAACACCATATATTTT
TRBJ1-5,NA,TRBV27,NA,CASSFLTVNQPQHF,TGTGCCAGCAGTTTTTTGACAGTAAATCAGCCCCAGCATTTT
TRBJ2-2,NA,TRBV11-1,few,CASSLVEGLTGELFF,TGTGCCAGCAGCTTAGTGGAGGGCCTGACCGGGGAGCTGTTTTTT
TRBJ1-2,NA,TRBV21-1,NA,CASSARVSVTSGYTF,TGTGCCAGCAGCGCCCGCGTTTCAGTGACTAGTGGCTACACCTTC
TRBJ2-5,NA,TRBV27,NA,CASSPTGTPYVGTQYF,TGTGCCAGCAGCCCCACCGGGACACCCTACGTCGGGACCCAGTACTTC